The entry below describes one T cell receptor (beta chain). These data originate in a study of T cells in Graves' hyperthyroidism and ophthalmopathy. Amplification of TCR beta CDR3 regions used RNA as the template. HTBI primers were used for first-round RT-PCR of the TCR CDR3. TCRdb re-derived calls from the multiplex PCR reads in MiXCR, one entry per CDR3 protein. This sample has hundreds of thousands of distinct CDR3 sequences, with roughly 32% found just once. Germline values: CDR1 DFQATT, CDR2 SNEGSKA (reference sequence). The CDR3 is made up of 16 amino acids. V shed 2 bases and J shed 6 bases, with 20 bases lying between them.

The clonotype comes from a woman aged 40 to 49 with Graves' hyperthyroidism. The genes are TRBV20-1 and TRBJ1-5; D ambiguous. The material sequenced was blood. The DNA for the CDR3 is TGCAGTGCTAGATCCACCTCGTTTTCAGAGTCTCAGCCCCAGCATTTT. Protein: CSARSTSFSESQPQHF.